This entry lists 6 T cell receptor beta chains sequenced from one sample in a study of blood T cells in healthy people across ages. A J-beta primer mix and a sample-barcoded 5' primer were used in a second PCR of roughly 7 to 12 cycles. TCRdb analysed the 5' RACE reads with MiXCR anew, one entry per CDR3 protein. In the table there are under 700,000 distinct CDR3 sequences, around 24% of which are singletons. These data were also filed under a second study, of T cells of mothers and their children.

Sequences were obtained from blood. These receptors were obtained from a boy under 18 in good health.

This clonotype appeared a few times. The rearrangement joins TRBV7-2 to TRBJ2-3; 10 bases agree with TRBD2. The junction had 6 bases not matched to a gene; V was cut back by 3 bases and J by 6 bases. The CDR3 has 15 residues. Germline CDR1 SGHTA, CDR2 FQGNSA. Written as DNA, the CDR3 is TGTGCCAGCAGCTTTCCTAGCGGGGGAGGGGATACGCAGTATTTT. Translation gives CASSFPSGGGDTQYF.

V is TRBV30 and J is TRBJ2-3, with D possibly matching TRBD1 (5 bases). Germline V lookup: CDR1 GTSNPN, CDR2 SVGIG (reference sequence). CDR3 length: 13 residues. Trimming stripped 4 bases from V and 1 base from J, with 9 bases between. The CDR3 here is CAWKVGGTDTQYF. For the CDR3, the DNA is TGTGCCTGGAAGGTAGGGGGCACAGATACGCAGTATTTT.

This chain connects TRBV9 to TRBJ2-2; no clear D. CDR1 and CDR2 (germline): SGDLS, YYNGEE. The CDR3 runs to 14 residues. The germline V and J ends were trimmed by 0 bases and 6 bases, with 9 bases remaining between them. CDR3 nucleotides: TGTGCCAGCAGCGTAGAACCGACCCCCGGGGAGCTGTTTTTT. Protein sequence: CASSVEPTPGELFF.

The CDR3 sequence: CASSVWPQETQYF. The CDR3 nucleotides read TGTGCCAGCAGCGTGTGGCCCCAAGAGACCCAGTACTTC. The V gene is TRBV7-6, the J gene TRBJ2-5; D is undetermined. The CDR3 loop spans 13 amino acids. The germline V gene has CDR1 SGHVS and CDR2 FNYEAQ. V was shortened by 5 bases and J by 1 base, with 8 bases between the two germline ends.

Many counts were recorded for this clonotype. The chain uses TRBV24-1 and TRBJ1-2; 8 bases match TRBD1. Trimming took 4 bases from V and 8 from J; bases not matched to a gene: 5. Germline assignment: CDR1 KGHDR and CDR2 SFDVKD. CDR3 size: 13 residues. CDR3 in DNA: TGTGCCACCAGTGAGTGGACAGGGAGGGGCTACACCTTC. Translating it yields CATSEWTGRGYTF.

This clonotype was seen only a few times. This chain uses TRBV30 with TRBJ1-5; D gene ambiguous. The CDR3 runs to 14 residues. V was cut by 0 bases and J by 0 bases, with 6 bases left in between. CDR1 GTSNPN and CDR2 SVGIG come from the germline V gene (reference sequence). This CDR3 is CAWSVTDSNQPQHF. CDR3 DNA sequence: TGTGCCTGGAGTGTCACAGATAGCAATCAGCCCCAGCATTTT.